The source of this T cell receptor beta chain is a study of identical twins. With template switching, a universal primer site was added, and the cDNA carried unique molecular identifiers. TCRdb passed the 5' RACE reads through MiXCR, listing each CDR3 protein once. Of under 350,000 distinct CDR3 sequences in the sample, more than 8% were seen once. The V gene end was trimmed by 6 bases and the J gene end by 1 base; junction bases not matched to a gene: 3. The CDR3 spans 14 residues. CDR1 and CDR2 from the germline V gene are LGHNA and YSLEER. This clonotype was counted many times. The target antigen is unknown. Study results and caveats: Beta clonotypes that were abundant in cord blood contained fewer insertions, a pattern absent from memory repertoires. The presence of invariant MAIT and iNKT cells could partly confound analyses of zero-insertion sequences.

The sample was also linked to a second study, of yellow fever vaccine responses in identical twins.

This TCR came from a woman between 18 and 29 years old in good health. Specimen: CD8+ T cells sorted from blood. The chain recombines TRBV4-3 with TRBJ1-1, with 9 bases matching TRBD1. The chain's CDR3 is CASSPTGGNTEAFF. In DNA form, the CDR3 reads TGCGCCAGCAGTCCGACAGGGGGGAACACTGAAGCTTTCTTT.